Each of the 21 T cell receptor beta chains below was sequenced from the same sample in a study of T cells after yellow fever vaccination (dated by TCRdb to between 2017 and 2020). The library came from 5' RACE. Sequencing was performed on an Illumina HiSeq 2500. TCRdb passed the public sequencing reads through fastp at Q25 and MiXCR, retaining productive beta sequences. Rows are combined by CDR3 protein, so each entry shows the most common genes and DNA. This sample has hundreds of thousands of distinct CDR3 sequences in its table, and 6% to 8% of those were observed once. Of the sample, approximately 16% is held by the ten largest clones. In light of the paper, this sample's treatment or condition label describes: live attenuated yellow fever vaccine strain. Sequenced material: PBMCs, taken 5 days after the yellow fever booster vaccination. These receptors were obtained from a man aged 30 to 39 who received the YFV17D yellow fever vaccine.

The table lists this clonotype with many counts. The rearrangement links TRBV12-3 or TRBV12-4 to TRBJ2-7; tentatively, D is TRBD1 or TRBD2 (5 bases each). Between the trimmed V and J ends, which lost 7 bases and 9 bases, there was a span of 22 bases. The CDR3 runs 14 residues. CDR3 residues: CASTEFGTKNPQYF. CDR3 sequence (DNA): TGTGCCAGCACGGAGTTCGGGACCAAAAATCCGCAGTACTTC.

About this clonotype: Since a much larger clone is just one base distant, this may be a read error. The CDR3, as DNA: TGTGACAGCAGCTTAACGGCGGGGGCTGGGGCCAACGTCCTGACTTTC. Protein product: CDSSLTAGAGANVLTF. The chain joins TRBV7-3 to TRBJ2-6; TRBD2 matches at 7 bases. CDR3 length: 16 residues. The germline CDR1 and CDR2 sequences are SGHTA and FQGTGA.

At least ten counts were recorded for this clonotype. The CDR3: CASSPSGPETDTQYF. CDR3 DNA: TGTGCCAGCAGTCCGAGCGGCCCTGAGACAGATACGCAGTATTTT. The chain employs TRBV12-3 or TRBV12-4 and TRBJ2-3; a weak D match, TRBD2 (5 bases). The CDR3 runs to 15 residues. Trimming took off 5 bases at V and 3 bases at J, with 15 bases between the two ends.

The rearrangement uses TRBV10-3 and TRBJ2-1, with TRBD1 identical over 8 bases. The CDR3 spans 14 residues. The ends lost 10 bases at V and 10 bases at J; junction bases unmatched: 15. Germline V CDR1 and CDR2: ENHRY, SYGVKD. CDR3 in amino acids: CANSGGGTNREQFF. The CDR3 DNA reads TGTGCCAACTCAGGGGGCGGAACCAATAGGGAGCAGTTCTTC.

This clonotype was recorded a few times. Here the CDR3 DNA reads TGCAGTGCTAAACGTAGGGGGGTCTTGTACACCGGGGAGCTGTTTTTT. This translates into CSAKRRGVLYTGELFF. This chain links TRBV20-1 with TRBJ2-2; TRBD1 or TRBD2 may be the D gene (6 bases each). The CDR3 length is 16 residues. The germline V gene encodes CDR1 DFQATT and CDR2 SNEGSKA (reference sequence). V shed 4 bases and J shed 3 bases, with 18 bases lying between them.

J is TRBJ2-7 and V is TRBV20-1; D unclear. CDR3 length: 13 residues. CDR1 is DFQATT, CDR2 SNEGSKA, per germline (reference sequence). Trimming pared 1 base from V and 0 bases from J, leaving 7 bases between. The CDR3 is CSARVFSSYEQYF. CDR3 coding DNA: TGCAGTGCTAGAGTCTTTAGCTCCTACGAGCAGTACTTC.

V and J are TRBV7-2 and TRBJ2-7; D possibly corresponds to TRBD2 (6 bases). The germline CDR1 and CDR2 sequences are SGHTA and FQGNSA. The CDR3 runs 15 residues. V lost 5 bases and J lost 4, with 18 bases in between. The CDR3 protein is CASSLPSDPPYEQYF. The CDR3 DNA is TGTGCCAGCAGCCTCCCTAGCGACCCCCCATACGAGCAGTACTTC.

This clonotype was observed a handful of times. J is TRBJ2-3 and V is TRBV24-1; 10 nucleotides match TRBD2. The junction had 10 bases not matched to a gene; V was cut back by 7 bases and J by 4 bases. Germline-derived CDR1 and CDR2 are KGHDR and SFDVKD. The CDR3 has 16 residues. CDR3 sequence (DNA): TGTGCCACCAGCTGGAGACTAGCGGGTCTCGCAGATACGCAGTATTTT. Its translation: CATSWRLAGLADTQYF.

The CDR3 nucleotides read TGTGCCAGCTCCCCTATCGATGAGCAGTTCTTC. Translated, it gives CASSPIDEQFF. This rearrangement joins TRBV18 to TRBJ2-1, with D hard to call. The CDR3 consists of 11 residues. V lost 6 bases to trimming and J lost 8 bases, with 8 bases between them. Germline-derived CDR1 and CDR2 are KGHSH and LQKENI. The complete variable domain, with remaining parts taken from reference TRBV18 and TRBJ2-1, reads NAGVMQNPRHLVRRRGQEARLRCSPMKGHSHVYWYRQLPEEGLKFMVYLQKENIIDESGMPKERFSAEFPKEGPSILRIQQVVRGDSAAYFCASSPIDEQFFGPGTRLTVL.

This clonotype was seen a handful of times. V is TRBV6-1 and J is TRBJ2-2; D remains ambiguous. The germline gives CDR1 MNHNS, CDR2 SASEGT. The CDR3 extends over 14 amino acids. V lost 5 bases and J 1 base, leaving 8 bases between the germline ends. CDR3 in amino acids: CASSMVGNTGELFF. The CDR3 DNA is TGTGCCAGCAGTATGGTTGGGAACACCGGGGAGCTGTTTTTT.

Many counts were recorded for this clonotype. The chain is built from TRBV12-3 or TRBV12-4 and TRBJ2-7; 8 bases map to TRBD1. The CDR3 runs to 15 residues. V lost 2 bases and J lost 5; bases outside the gene matches: 8. This chain's CDR3 is CASSLSGQGFDEQYF. DNA for the CDR3: TGTGCCAGCAGTTTATCTGGACAGGGTTTCGACGAGCAGTACTTC.

The chain has TRBV24-1 and TRBJ2-5; 7 bases match TRBD1. In germline, CDR1 is KGHDR, CDR2 SFDVKD. This CDR3 spans 15 amino acids. J gave up 1 base and V 3 bases, and 4 bases lay outside the gene matches. CDR3 nucleotides: TGTGCCACCAGTGATGGGGACAGACCCCAAGAGACCCAGTACTTC. Translating gives CATSDGDRPQETQYF.

This clonotype was detected only a few times. This sequence joins TRBV24-1 and TRBJ2-5, with a tentative D call TRBD2 (6 bases). The CDR3 totals 15 residues. Between the trimmed V and J ends, which lost 6 bases and 5 bases, there was a span of 18 bases. Germline-derived CDR1 and CDR2 are KGHDR and SFDVKD. For the CDR3, the DNA is TGTGCCACCAGTCGGGCTAGCGTGGAGGAGGAGACCCAGTACTTC. It is translated as CATSRASVEEETQYF.

The CDR3 region has the DNA TGTGCCACCAGCAGAGACAAGAACTCCTACAATGAGCAGTTCTTC. It is translated as CATSRDKNSYNEQFF. The chain links TRBV15 to TRBJ2-1; D gene uncertain. There are 15 residues in the CDR3. Trimming removed 0 bases from V and 0 bases from J, with 6 bases in between. Per the germline V gene, CDR1 is LNHNV and CDR2 is YYDKDF (reference sequence).

This chain links TRBV20-1 with TRBJ2-1, with 11 positions matching TRBD2. The germline V gene encodes CDR1 DFQATT and CDR2 SNEGSKA (reference sequence). The CDR3 totals 14 residues. The V gene end was trimmed by 6 bases and the J gene end by 7 bases; junction bases not matched to a gene: 8. The CDR3 reads CSAKTSGTKNEQFF. The CDR3 DNA sequence: TGCAGTGCAAAGACTAGCGGGACCAAAAATGAGCAGTTCTTC.

This clonotype was recorded many times. The chain combines TRBV27 with TRBJ2-7, with D unclear. The germline V and J ends were trimmed by 1 base and 0 bases, with 7 bases remaining between them. From germline, CDR1 is MNHEY and CDR2 SMNVEV (reference sequence). The length of the CDR3 is 14 residues. The CDR3 protein is CASSLYEDSYEQYF. CDR3 nucleotides: TGTGCCAGCAGTTTATATGAGGACTCCTACGAGCAGTACTTC.

This clonotype was seen ten or more times. The chain links TRBV7-9 to TRBJ2-7, with D unresolved. Trimming removed 4 bases from V and 1 base from J, with 5 bases in between. Germline CDR1 is SEHNR and CDR2 is FQNEAQ (reference sequence). The CDR3 consists of 12 residues. In DNA form, the CDR3 reads TGTGCCAGCAGCTCCCTATCCTACGAGCAGTACTTC. Its translation is CASSSLSYEQYF.

This clonotype was observed a handful of times. This chain links TRBV20-1 with TRBJ2-5, with TRBD2 as a possible D gene (6 bases). V was pared by 3 bases and J by 1 base, with 9 bases between. Looked up from germline, CDR1 is DFQATT and CDR2 is SNEGSKA (reference sequence). The CDR3 length is 13 residues. CDR3 nucleotides: TGCAGTGCTAGTCTGGAGGGCCAAGAGACCCAGTACTTC. It yields the protein CSASLEGQETQYF.

This clonotype turned up a few times. This rearrangement joins TRBV7-8 to TRBJ1-3; 7 nucleotides match TRBD1. The V gene end was trimmed by 3 bases and the J gene end by 2 bases; junction bases not matched to a gene: 7. CDR1 SGHVS and CDR2 FQNEAQ come from the germline V gene. This CDR3 contains 16 residues. This CDR3 reads CASSLFGQATGNTIYF. CDR3 nucleotides: TGTGCCAGCAGCTTGTTTGGACAGGCGACTGGAAACACCATATATTTT.

This chain joins TRBV5-4 and TRBJ2-7, with 7 positions matching TRBD2. Germline trimming cut 4 bases from V and 2 bases from J; bases unmatched to any gene: 6. The CDR3 is 14 amino acids. Germline V gene data show CDR1 as SGHNT and CDR2 as YYREEE (reference sequence). Written as DNA, the CDR3 is TGTGCCAGCAGCCCAGGACTAGATCCCTACGAGCAGTACTTC. The encoded protein is CASSPGLDPYEQYF.

The J gene is TRBJ2-1, the V gene TRBV6-2 or TRBV6-3, with 9 bases identical to TRBD1. This CDR3 is 16 amino acids long. With V trimmed by 8 bases and J by 4 bases, 12 bases remained unmatched. Germline V gives CDR1 MNHEY, CDR2 SVGEGT. The CDR3 sequence is CASRGTGTGTYNEQFF. The CDR3 DNA is TGTGCCAGCCGCGGCACCGGGACAGGGACGTACAATGAGCAGTTCTTC.